This entry describes one T cell receptor (beta chain). What antigen it recognizes has not been identified. No qualities accompany the bases; no much larger clone lies one base away. The data were obtained in a study of cytomegalovirus exposure and HLA in healthy donors (dated by TCRdb to about 2017). For the wider study: According to a later analysis, the 120 or so validation repertoires were produced on the same platform as the 700 or so repertoires of the first cohort. The study aimed to test whether signatures of past pathogen exposure could be identified by cataloging public T cell receptors. The study combined high-throughput TCR immunosequencing, statistical association of individual TCRs with disease status, and machine learning to predict cytomegalovirus infection status. Besides the first cohort of approximately 710 subjects, a separate validation cohort made up of some 110 different subjects was used.

V is pared back by 4 bases and J by 6 bases, with 13 bases lying between the germline termini. CDR1 and CDR2 are read off the germline V gene as SGHDT and YYEEEE. Spanning cysteine to phenylalanine, the CDR3 consists of 13 amino acids. Only the CDR3 portion is preserved as DNA: 39 bases, with reading frame beginning at the first base. The library was built by means of the immunoSEQ multiplex PCR assay. In the source study's methods: A statistical classification framework was built for diagnosing cytomegalovirus status from the catalog of TCR beta chain sequences. TCRdb provides this immuneACCESS table in a form limited to in-frame rearrangements. Some clones are lacking; in checked studies, under half of them reflect an unresolved V gene, and why the rest are absent is not known. That table is the source of V, J and clone size, and D and trimming were worked out from the DNA. For this sample the table gives fewer than 250,000 clones, of which around 88% were detected only once. The top ten hold 1.4% to 1.5% of the sample.

Summary of the overall study and its limitations: A total of 150 to 200 TCR beta chains were listed by the study as associated with cytomegalovirus. Three of the identified cytomegalovirus-associated TCR beta chains were confirmed in vitro to be specific for cytomegalovirus antigens. A later analysis had no HLA typing for the validation cohort, so co-occurrence there was scored across all 120 or so repertoires. In a later analysis, TCRs clustered in the first cohort were found to also tend to co-occur in the roughly 120 validation repertoires, with 94% of cluster scores above 0. The classifier was reported to diagnose cytomegalovirus status with high specificity and sensitivity in both the original cohort and the validation cohort. Most TCR sequences were seen in very few donors, while some public TCRs were found in many individuals. According to the authors, the approach could potentially be generalized to other disease states and immunological phenotypes.

Separate from the roughly 630-subject first cohort, the validation cohort of 120 subjects was the group to which the donors belonged. This sequence was found in a woman under 30 in good health and CMV-seronegative. In this chain, TRBV5-6 is recombined with TRBJ1-2, and TRBD1 may be the D gene, going by 5 matching bases. Material for sequencing was PBMCs. The CDR3 protein sequence reads: CASSPQAYNGYTF. The DNA is as follows: TGTGCCAGCAGCCCACAGGCGTATAATGGCTACACCTTC. This CDR3, with the reference TRBV5-6 and TRBJ1-2 proteins standing in past its ends, gives the full variable domain DAGVTQSPTHLIKTRGQQVTLRCSPKSGHDTVSWYQQALGQGPQFIFQYYEEEERQRGNFPDRFSGHQFPNYSSELNVNALLLGDSALYLCASSPQAYNGYTFGSGTRLTVV.